The TCR beta chain described here comes from a study of blood T cell repertoires in COVID-19. The Seattle site enrolled patients during active infection and followed them longitudinally. The CDR3 is 14 amino acids. Germline V gene lookup returns CDR1 LNHNV and CDR2 YYDKDF (reference sequence). Between the trimmed V and J ends, which lost 10 bases and 3 bases, there was a span of 15 bases. TCRdb's table, derived via immunoSEQ multiplex PCR, lists solely in-frame clones and lacks some. Of approximately 190,000 clones in the sample, roughly 82% were seen once. The V gene is TRBV15, the J gene TRBJ1-4, with D tentatively TRBD1 (6 bases). This receptor was obtained from a woman aged 55-75 years with COVID-19, enrolled during active disease. The material sequenced was peripheral blood. The CDR3 spells CAIQGGQSNEKLFF. The CDR3 nucleotides are TGTGCCATACAGGGCGGGCAATCTAATGAAAAACTGTTTTTT.